This is a list of T cell receptor beta chains from one sample in a study of blood T cell repertoires in COVID-19. Clones were sequenced by immunoSEQ multiplex PCR, and TCRdb holds only the in-frame ones, with some missing. The sample lists about 80,000 clones; around 77% were seen once. The material sequenced was peripheral blood. The receptors derive from a man aged 70 or older with active or convalescent COVID-19. CDR3s leave out the opening cysteine and the closing phenylalanine or tryptophan. Size values are once, few and many counts, or a class for expanded clones, and some rows have none.

abundance: few
j_gene: TRBJ1-5
v_gene: TRBV28
CDR3aa: ASLTGSVPLPQH

abundance: once
j_gene: TRBJ1-2
v_gene: TRBV6-5
CDR3aa: ASTPRNYGYT

abundance: NA
j_gene: TRBJ2-3
v_gene: TRBV2
CDR3aa: AGSFAEGDTQY

abundance: few
j_gene: TRBJ2-7
v_gene: TRBV19
CDR3aa: ASSISDVASRAEQY

abundance: NA
j_gene: TRBJ2-6
v_gene: TRBV2
CDR3aa: ASSAQTGSGANVLT

abundance: NA
j_gene: TRBJ2-7
v_gene: TRBV28
CDR3aa: ASSLLRRRGEQY

abundance: NA
j_gene: TRBJ1-4
v_gene: TRBV28
CDR3aa: ASSDGTANEKLF

abundance: NA
j_gene: TRBJ2-3
v_gene: TRBV6-5
CDR3aa: ASSLTTGTQY

abundance: NA
j_gene: TRBJ2-2
v_gene: TRBV7-2
CDR3aa: ASSLRSEFGGELF

abundance: NA
j_gene: TRBJ2-5
v_gene: TRBV6-6
CDR3aa: ASSPRQGAALGQETQY

abundance: NA
j_gene: TRBJ2-3
v_gene: TRBV6-5
CDR3aa: ASEVAGSTDTQY

abundance: NA
j_gene: TRBJ1-5
v_gene: TRBV6-5
CDR3aa: ATRGHLDSNQPQH

abundance: once
j_gene: TRBJ1-3
v_gene: TRBV6-5
CDR3aa: ASSQGDTGNTIY

abundance: NA
j_gene: TRBJ2-7
v_gene: TRBV5-5
CDR3aa: ASTLGTSGYEQY

abundance: NA
j_gene: TRBJ2-7
v_gene: TRBV5-1
CDR3aa: ASSPNGQGALLGEQY

abundance: NA
j_gene: TRBJ2-7
v_gene: TRBV7-2
CDR3aa: ASSTRLEQY

abundance: NA
j_gene: TRBJ1-6
v_gene: TRBV27
CDR3aa: ASARSFTLVLSPLH

abundance: NA
j_gene: TRBJ1-6
v_gene: TRBV7-6
CDR3aa: ASSQSRDRASPLH

abundance: many
j_gene: TRBJ2-2
v_gene: TRBV11-3
CDR3aa: ASSLPPRFSNTGELF

abundance: NA
j_gene: TRBJ2-7
v_gene: TRBV6-1
CDR3aa: ASSSRQGMEQY

abundance: NA
j_gene: TRBJ1-1
v_gene: TRBV29-1
CDR3aa: SVDRGREAF

abundance: NA
j_gene: TRBJ2-1
v_gene: TRBV5-6
CDR3aa: ASSLGGLEF

abundance: NA
j_gene: TRBJ1-6
v_gene: TRBV7-3
CDR3aa: ASRSGTGDSPLH

abundance: NA
j_gene: TRBJ1-6
v_gene: TRBV30
CDR3aa: AWSVLAGTLH

abundance: NA
j_gene: TRBJ2-5
v_gene: TRBV7-9
CDR3aa: ASWSGDRAKETQY

abundance: NA
j_gene: TRBJ2-1
v_gene: TRBV7-2
CDR3aa: ASKPGSRLYNEQF

abundance: once
j_gene: TRBJ2-6
v_gene: TRBV29-1
CDR3aa: SVGASGANVLT

abundance: NA
j_gene: TRBJ1-1
v_gene: TRBV20-1
CDR3aa: SAERRTEAF

abundance: NA
j_gene: TRBJ1-2
v_gene: TRBV29-1
CDR3aa: SVAQGANYGYT

abundance: once
j_gene: TRBJ1-1
v_gene: TRBV28
CDR3aa: ASRPGLDTEAF

abundance: NA
j_gene: TRBJ1-6
v_gene: TRBV6-1
CDR3aa: ASSEAHRGSPLH

abundance: few
j_gene: TRBJ1-4
v_gene: TRBV9
CDR3aa: ASSVDRGLHEKLF

abundance: NA
j_gene: TRBJ1-1
v_gene: TRBV19
CDR3aa: ASSTLAGRHLSEAF

abundance: NA
j_gene: TRBJ2-7
v_gene: TRBV20-1
CDR3aa: SARREDEQY

abundance: NA
j_gene: TRBJ2-1
v_gene: TRBV7-9
CDR3aa: ASSPSTTRINEQF

abundance: once
j_gene: TRBJ2-5
v_gene: TRBV10-1
CDR3aa: ASKPYRVEETQY

abundance: NA
j_gene: TRBJ2-3
v_gene: TRBV10-2
CDR3aa: ASSERSGESDTQY

abundance: NA
j_gene: TRBJ1-2
v_gene: TRBV7-9
CDR3aa: AIPTGYGYT

abundance: few
j_gene: TRBJ1-5
v_gene: TRBV3-1/TRBV3-2
CDR3aa: ASSHPGRPSRAQH

abundance: NA
j_gene: TRBJ1-1
v_gene: TRBV29-1
CDR3aa: SVDRGHGTEAF

abundance: few
j_gene: TRBJ2-1
v_gene: TRBV7-8
CDR3aa: ASSLAWTSGGYNEQF

abundance: few
j_gene: TRBJ2-3
v_gene: TRBV2
CDR3aa: ASRLGAQY

abundance: NA
j_gene: TRBJ2-3
v_gene: TRBV5-4
CDR3aa: ASSRNRDADTQY

abundance: NA
j_gene: TRBJ2-7
v_gene: TRBV28
CDR3aa: ASSFVGRQGYYEQY

abundance: NA
j_gene: TRBJ1-2
v_gene: TRBV10-3
CDR3aa: AISETDIYGYT

abundance: NA
j_gene: TRBJ2-1
v_gene: TRBV6-5
CDR3aa: ASRWTGAYNEQF